Listed below are T cell receptor beta chains from one sample, sequenced in a study of cytomegalovirus exposure and HLA in healthy donors. Some clones are missing from TCRdb's copy, which holds only in-frame ones; the method was immunoSEQ multiplex PCR. Of approximately 240,000 clones in the sample, roughly 82% are singletons; the top ten hold 5% to 6%. The sample taken for sequencing was PBMCs. These receptors all come from a woman in her 40s in good health and CMV-seropositive. Each CDR3 is given with its conserved first and last residue. A D gene is named only where the DNA matches it firmly. Clone size, where shown, is once, few, many, or a class for clones that have expanded.

cdr3_nt: TGTGCCACCAGCAGATCGGGCGGGGGGGCGGATACGCAGTATTTT; cdr3_aa: CATSRSGGGADTQYF; d_call: TRBD2; v_call: TRBV15; clone_size: .; j_call: TRBJ2-3
cdr3_nt: TGTGCCAGCAGAAAACCGACAGGGGGCACTGAAGCTTTCTTT; cdr3_aa: CASRKPTGGTEAFF; d_call: TRBD1; v_call: TRBV6-5; clone_size: .; j_call: TRBJ1-1
cdr3_nt: TGTGCCAGCAGCGTAGCTTTAGACACCCGCCAAGAGACCCAGTACTTC; cdr3_aa: CASSVALDTRQETQYF; d_call: .; v_call: TRBV9; clone_size: .; j_call: TRBJ2-5
cdr3_nt: TGTGCCAGCACATTAGGGGACGGGGGGTGGAATGAGCAGTTCTTC; cdr3_aa: CASTLGDGGWNEQFF; d_call: TRBD2; v_call: TRBV7-9; clone_size: .; j_call: TRBJ2-1
cdr3_nt: TGTGCCAGCAGCCCTTCGACAGGGGGCTCTGGAAACACCATATATTTT; cdr3_aa: CASSPSTGGSGNTIYF; d_call: TRBD1; v_call: TRBV7-2; clone_size: .; j_call: TRBJ1-3
cdr3_nt: TGTGCCAGCAAAGTTTCGGGAGGCACTGAAGCTTTCTTT; cdr3_aa: CASKVSGGTEAFF; d_call: .; v_call: TRBV27; clone_size: .; j_call: TRBJ1-1
cdr3_nt: TGTGCCAGCAGTGAAGGTCCGGGGGACACCATATATTTT; cdr3_aa: CASSEGPGDTIYF; d_call: .; v_call: TRBV2; clone_size: .; j_call: TRBJ1-3
cdr3_nt: TGTGCCAGCAGCCCCCAGGAGGCCAATGAGCAGTTCTTC; cdr3_aa: CASSPQEANEQFF; d_call: .; v_call: TRBV7-7; clone_size: few; j_call: TRBJ2-1
cdr3_nt: TGTGCCAGTAGTGTCAACAGGGGCGGAGATCAGCCCCAGCATTTT; cdr3_aa: CASSVNRGGDQPQHF; d_call: TRBD1; v_call: TRBV19; clone_size: .; j_call: TRBJ1-5
cdr3_nt: TGTGCCAGCAGTGTAGACAGGGCCTACGAGCAGTACTTC; cdr3_aa: CASSVDRAYEQYF; d_call: TRBD1; v_call: TRBV6-5; clone_size: .; j_call: TRBJ2-7
cdr3_nt: TGTGCCAGCTCACCACAGGGACAGGGTAAAGAGACCCAGTACTTC; cdr3_aa: CASSPQGQGKETQYF; d_call: TRBD1; v_call: TRBV18; clone_size: .; j_call: TRBJ2-5
cdr3_nt: TGTGCCTGGAGCACGACTAGCGGGAGACCGCGACGTCCATACGAGCAGTACTTC; cdr3_aa: CAWSTTSGRPRRPYEQYF; d_call: TRBD2; v_call: TRBV30; clone_size: .; j_call: TRBJ2-7
cdr3_nt: TGTGCCAGCAACCCCGCACAGGGATACAATGAGCAGTTCTTC; cdr3_aa: CASNPAQGYNEQFF; d_call: .; v_call: TRBV6-6; clone_size: .; j_call: TRBJ2-1
cdr3_nt: TGTGCCAGCAGCTCCGGGGAGACCCAGTACTTC; cdr3_aa: CASSSGETQYF; d_call: .; v_call: TRBV5-4; clone_size: few; j_call: TRBJ2-5
cdr3_nt: TGTGCCAGCAGCTTAGAAGGGGGCTATGCAACTAATGAAAAACTGTTTTTT; cdr3_aa: CASSLEGGYATNEKLFF; d_call: TRBD1; v_call: TRBV7-8; clone_size: .; j_call: TRBJ1-4
cdr3_nt: TGTGCCAGTAGTAAGGCAGGGGGCGCAATCACTGAAGCTTTCTTT; cdr3_aa: CASSKAGGAITEAFF; d_call: TRBD1; v_call: TRBV19; clone_size: .; j_call: TRBJ1-1
cdr3_nt: TGTGCCAGCAGTTTAGGAGGGGAAGCTTTCTTT; cdr3_aa: CASSLGGEAFF; d_call: .; v_call: TRBV27; clone_size: once; j_call: TRBJ1-1
cdr3_nt: TGTGCCAGCAGCTCGCGGGGGGGCGCGAGCACAGATACGCAGTATTTT; cdr3_aa: CASSSRGGASTDTQYF; d_call: TRBD2; v_call: TRBV9; clone_size: .; j_call: TRBJ2-3
cdr3_nt: TGTGCCAGTAGTTCCGACAGGGGATCGGCTCAGCCCCAGCATTTT; cdr3_aa: CASSSDRGSAQPQHF; d_call: TRBD1; v_call: TRBV19; clone_size: once; j_call: TRBJ1-5
cdr3_nt: TGTGCCAGCAGCCGTTTCTATCAGAACACTGAAGCTTTCTTT; cdr3_aa: CASSRFYQNTEAFF; d_call: .; v_call: TRBV7-2; clone_size: .; j_call: TRBJ1-1
cdr3_nt: TGTGCCTCGACCGGGAGGAGTGGGAACACTGAAGCTTTCTTT; cdr3_aa: CASTGRSGNTEAFF; d_call: .; v_call: TRBV10-3; clone_size: .; j_call: TRBJ1-1
cdr3_nt: TGTGCCAGTATGGACTCGACAGGATTCACTGAAGCTTTCTTT; cdr3_aa: CASMDSTGFTEAFF; d_call: .; v_call: TRBV19; clone_size: .; j_call: TRBJ1-1